The 5 T cell receptor beta chains presented below share a single source sample, sequenced in a study of CD8+ T cells in alopecia areata. Indicated treatment: oral pan-JAK inhibitor, 5-10 mg twice daily. RNA extraction and reverse transcription yielded cDNA as sequencing template. TCRdb's copy holds only in-frame clones and misses some; the assay was immunoSEQ multiplex PCR. The table has some 150,000 clones, around 86% seen once. The sequences come from CD8+ T cells sorted from blood, collected at week 4, from a patient treated with tofacitinib. Every receptor here comes from a human donor with alopecia areata.

The chain recombines TRBV7-9 with TRBJ1-2, with D perhaps TRBD1 (6 bases). The CDR3 sequence is 16 residues long. V lost 1 base and J 1 base, leaving 13 bases between the germline ends. CDR1 and CDR2 from the germline V gene are SEHNR and FQNEAQ (reference sequence). CDR3 sequence reads: CASSLGDKEFNYGYTF. CDR3 sequence (DNA): TGTGCCAGCAGCTTAGGGGACAAGGAATTTAACTATGGCTACACCTTC.

This chain connects TRBV7-9 to TRBJ2-7; 13 bases are shared with TRBD2. The V gene's germline CDR1 is SEHNR and CDR2 FQNEAQ (reference sequence). This CDR3 comprises 14 residues. Losses at the gene ends were 3 bases for V and 5 bases for J; bases not matched to a gene: 1. The CDR3 protein is CASSFGTSGNEQYF. The CDR3 nucleotides read TGTGCCAGCAGCTTTGGGACTAGCGGGAACGAGCAGTACTTC. The whole variable domain, filled in from reference TRBV7-9 and TRBJ2-7, reads DTGVSQNPRHKITKRGQNVTFRCDPISEHNRLYWYRQTLGQGPEFLTYFQNEAQLEKSRLLSDRFSAERPKGSFSTLEIQRTEQGDSAMYLCASSFGTSGNEQYFGPGTRLTVT.

This chain connects TRBV29-1 to TRBJ1-1; D unresolved. Trimming took 7 bases from V and 3 from J, leaving 9 bases between them. The CDR3 extends over 11 amino acids. The germline V gene has CDR1 SQVTM and CDR2 ANQGSEA. CDR3 in amino acids: CSANMDTEAFF. The CDR3 DNA reads as TGCAGCGCTAACATGGACACTGAAGCTTTCTTT.

V gene TRBV2 combines with J gene TRBJ2-5, with 8 bases aligning to TRBD1. V lost 6 bases, J lost 5 bases, and 11 bases stayed unmatched. Germline V CDR1 and CDR2: SNHLY, FYNNEI. The CDR3 length is 15 residues. CDR3 sequence reads: CASRPAGGGRETQYF. The DNA of the CDR3 is TGTGCCAGCAGGCCCGCAGGGGGCGGGCGGGAGACCCAGTACTTC.

The chain carries TRBV19 and TRBJ1-1; 9 nucleotides line up with TRBD1. Per the germline V gene, CDR1 is LNHDA and CDR2 is SQIVND (reference sequence). V dropped 5 bases and J dropped 1; count of bases not matched to a gene: 8. The length of the CDR3 is 16 residues. CDR3 protein: CASSLWGQGRNTEAFF. The DNA for the CDR3 is TGTGCCAGTAGTTTGTGGGGACAGGGTCGGAACACTGAAGCTTTCTTT. Combining the CDR3 with reference TRBV19 and TRBJ1-1 gives the whole variable domain DGGITQSPKYLFRKEGQNVTLSCEQNLNHDAMYWYRQDPGQGLRLIYYSQIVNDFQKGDIAEGYSVSREKKESFPLTVTSAQKNPTAFYLCASSLWGQGRNTEAFFGQGTRLTVV.